One and the same sample provided the 10 T cell receptor beta chains below, sequenced in a study of blood T cell repertoires in COVID-19. Clones were sequenced by immunoSEQ multiplex PCR, and TCRdb holds only the in-frame ones, with some missing. Of about 210,000 clones in the sample, roughly 85% are singletons; the top ten hold less than 5.5%. The sample taken for sequencing was peripheral blood. Receptors originate from a woman of 80 years or more with acute or convalescent COVID-19.

The V and J genes are TRBV23-1 and TRBJ1-5; no firm D call. TRBV23-1 carries the ORF label, with uncertain function. The CDR3 consists of 13 residues. V was cut by 7 bases and J by 3 bases, with 10 bases left in between. In nucleotides, the CDR3 is TGCGCCAGCACGAGGGCCACCAATCAGCCCCAGCATTTT. Its protein product is CASTRATNQPQHF.

The genes are TRBV30 and TRBJ1-6; D not resolved. With 3 bases removed from V and 7 bases from J, the gap between germline ends came to 10 bases. The CDR3 is made up of 13 amino acids. Germline CDR1 is GTSNPN and CDR2 is SVGIG (reference sequence). The CDR3 loop reads CAWRSPENSPLHF. CDR3 sequence (DNA): TGTGCCTGGAGGTCCCCAGAAAATTCACCCCTCCACTTT.

The V call is TRBV5-5, the J call TRBJ1-2, with D possibly TRBD1 on 5 matching bases. The CDR3 is made up of 16 amino acids. The V end lost 0 bases, the J end lost 1 base, and 13 bases lay between the germline ends. The germline gives CDR1 SGHKS, CDR2 YYEKEE (reference sequence). For the CDR3, the DNA is TGTGCCAGCAGCTTGGCCCCGACAGCTAATAACTATGGCTACACCTTC. It is translated as CASSLAPTANNYGYTF.

The V gene is TRBV4-1, the J gene TRBJ2-4; 8 bases fit TRBD2. Germline CDR1 reads MGHRA; CDR2 reads YSYEKL. The V segment lost 5 bases and the J segment 3 bases; nucleotides outside the gene matches: 9. The CDR3 sequence is 16 residues long. CDR3: CASSTRLTSGKNIQYF. Here the CDR3 DNA reads TGCGCCAGCAGCACCCGACTTACTAGCGGCAAAAACATTCAGTACTTC.

This chain connects TRBV28 to TRBJ1-5; possible D gene TRBD1, 6 bases. Germline V gene lookup returns CDR1 MDHEN and CDR2 SYDVKM. The V end lost 6 bases, the J end lost 0 bases, and 12 bases lay between the germline ends. There are 15 residues in the CDR3. The CDR3 sequence is CASRPGHDSNQPQHF. Written as DNA, the CDR3 is TGTGCCAGCAGACCGGGACACGATAGCAATCAGCCCCAGCATTTT. Full variable domain (missing parts from reference TRBV28 and TRBJ1-5): DVKVTQSSRYLVKRTGEKVFLECVQDMDHENMFWYRQDPGLGLRLIYFSYDVKMKEKGDIPEGYSVSREKKERFSLILESASTNQTSMYLCASRPGHDSNQPQHFGDGTRLSIL.

CDR3 in DNA: TGTGCCAGCTCACCGGACAGCGATAATTCACCCCTCCACTTT. Translated: CASSPDSDNSPLHF. This chain links TRBV18 with TRBJ1-6, with TRBD1 as a possible D gene (6 bases). Germline CDR1 reads KGHSH; CDR2 reads LQKENI. There are 14 residues in the CDR3. Trimming left V 3 bases short and J 5 bases short, with 8 bases between.

The J gene is TRBJ2-1, the V gene TRBV25-1, with TRBD2 matching 7 bases. The CDR3 extends over 14 amino acids. V lost 6 bases to trimming and J lost 1 base; unmatched junction nucleotides: 3. Germline V gene lookup returns CDR1 MGHDK and CDR2 SYGVNS. The CDR3 DNA reads as TGTGCCAGCAGGAAAGCGGGGTCCTACAATGAGCAGTTCTTC. It is translated as CASRKAGSYNEQFF. The full variable domain, rest sourced from reference TRBV25-1 and TRBJ2-1, is EADIYQTPRYLVIGTGKKITLECSQTMGHDKMYWYQQDPGMELHLIHYSYGVNSTEKGDLSSESTVSRIRTEHFPLTLESARPSHTSQYLCASRKAGSYNEQFFGPGTRLTVL.

V usage is TRBV6-1 and J usage is TRBJ2-5; 8 positions match TRBD1. Germline V gives CDR1 MNHNS, CDR2 SASEGT. This CDR3 is built from 14 residues. The V gene end was trimmed by 3 bases and the J gene end by 1 base; junction bases not matched to a gene: 1. The CDR3 reads CASSEGQVQETQYF. The CDR3 bases are TGTGCCAGCAGTGAGGGACAGGTCCAAGAGACCCAGTACTTC.

The rearrangement joins TRBV4-3 to TRBJ1-3, with D possibly being TRBD1 (5 bases). The V end lost 4 bases, the J end lost 0 bases, and 10 bases lay between the germline ends. The CDR3 totals 15 residues. The germline gives CDR1 LGHNA, CDR2 YSLEER. The CDR3 region is CASSLDSASGNTIYF. As DNA, the CDR3 is TGCGCCAGCAGCCTAGACAGTGCCTCTGGAAACACCATATATTTT.

This clone has just one count. The genes are TRBV4-2 and TRBJ1-3; D perhaps matches TRBD1 (5 bases). Trimming left V 1 base short and J 1 base short, with 14 bases between. Germline assignment: CDR1 LGHNA and CDR2 YNFKEQ. The CDR3 is 17 amino acids. CDR3: CASSQVQGEPSGNTIYF. As DNA, the CDR3 is TGTGCCAGCAGCCAAGTCCAGGGCGAGCCTTCTGGAAACACCATATATTTT.